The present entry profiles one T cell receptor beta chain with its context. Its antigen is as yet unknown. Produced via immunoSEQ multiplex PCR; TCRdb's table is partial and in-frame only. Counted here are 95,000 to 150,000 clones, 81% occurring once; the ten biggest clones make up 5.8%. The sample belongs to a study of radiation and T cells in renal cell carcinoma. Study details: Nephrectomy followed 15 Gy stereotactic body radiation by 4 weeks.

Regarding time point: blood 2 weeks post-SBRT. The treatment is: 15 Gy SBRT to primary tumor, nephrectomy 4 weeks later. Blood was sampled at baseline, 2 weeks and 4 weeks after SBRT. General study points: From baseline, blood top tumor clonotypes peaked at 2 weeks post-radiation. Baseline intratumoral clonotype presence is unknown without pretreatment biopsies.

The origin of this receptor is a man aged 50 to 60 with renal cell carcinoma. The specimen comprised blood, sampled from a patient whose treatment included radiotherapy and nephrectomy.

CDR3: CATGAGARELFF. CDR3 in DNA: TGTGCCACCGGAGCGGGGGCAAGGGAGCTGTTTTTT. The chain employs TRBV15 and TRBJ2-2; 8 nucleotides agree with TRBD2. After removal of 8 bases from V and 9 bases from J, the junction contained 5 bases not matched to a gene. The germline gives CDR1 LNHNV, CDR2 YYDKDF (reference sequence). This CDR3 spans 12 amino acids. The full variable domain, with the rest looked up from reference TRBV15 and TRBJ2-2, is DAMVIQNPRYQVTQFGKPVTLSCSQTLNHNVMYWYQQKSSQAPKLLFHYYDKDFNNEADTPDNFQSRRPNTSFCFLDIRSPGLGDTAMYLCATGAGARELFFGEGSRLTVL.